Listed here are 24 T cell receptor beta chains from one sample, sequenced in a study of blood T cell repertoires in COVID-19. Sequencing used immunoSEQ multiplex PCR; TCRdb keeps in-frame clones, though not all of them. This table has around 200,000 clones, roughly 80% appearing once. The sequenced material came from peripheral blood. The receptors were gathered from a human donor in a cohort sampled during active COVID-19.

This clone was detected only once. The chain carries TRBV30 and TRBJ1-4; 9 positions match TRBD1. The germline V gene encodes CDR1 GTSNPN and CDR2 SVGIG (reference sequence). The CDR3 totals 15 residues. V gave up 2 bases and J gave up 6 bases; unmatched junction bases: 7. The CDR3 bases are TGTGCCTGGAGTCGTAGGACAGGGGTTTATGAAAAACTGTTTTTT. Translation: CAWSRRTGVYEKLFF.

CDR3 nucleotide sequence: TGTGCCAGCAGCTTAAATGCTGGACAGGCTGCATTTGGCTACACCTTC. Translation: CASSLNAGQAAFGYTF. The chain employs TRBV7-9 and TRBJ1-2, with 7 bases identical to TRBD1. The CDR3 totals 16 residues. CDR1 and CDR2 from the germline V gene are SEHNR and FQNEAQ (reference sequence). V shed 2 bases and J 7 bases; nucleotides not matched to a gene: 13.

This chain uses TRBV3-1 (or the pseudogene TRBV3-2) with TRBJ2-7; 8 bases match TRBD2. Germline loops: CDR1 LGHDT, CDR2 YNNKEL (reference sequence). The J segment lost 0 bases and the V segment lost 1 base, leaving 8 bases of the junction unmatched. The CDR3 contains 17 residues. The CDR3 sequence: CASSQGTLAGHSYEQYF. In nucleotides, the CDR3 is TGTGCCAGCAGCCAAGGCACGCTAGCGGGTCACTCCTACGAGCAGTACTTC.

This chain connects TRBV14 to TRBJ2-7; TRBD1 agrees at 7 bases. From germline, CDR1 is SGHDN and CDR2 FVKESK. V shed 4 bases and J 1 base; nucleotides not matched to a gene: 4. This CDR3 contains 14 residues. The CDR3 protein is CASSRQGESYEQYF. The CDR3 DNA is TGTGCCAGCAGCCGACAGGGCGAATCCTACGAGCAGTACTTC.

As for this clone: The junction departs from germline at one end; a sequencing error may be responsible. This chain links TRBV24-1 with TRBJ1-1; perhaps TRBD1 as D (6 bases). This CDR3 has 15 amino acids. Germline values: CDR1 KGHDR, CDR2 SFDVKD. The CDR3 protein is CATTDGGGAFPEAFF. The CDR3 nucleotides are TGTGCCACCACCGATGGGGGGGGCGCGTTTCCTGAGGCTTTCTTT.

The V gene is TRBV9, the J gene TRBJ2-3, with D tentatively TRBD1 (6 bases). The V end lost 2 bases, the J end lost 0 bases, and 10 bases lay between the germline ends. The CDR3 extends over 15 amino acids. Germline lookup yields CDR1 SGDLS and CDR2 YYNGEE. This chain's CDR3 is CASSVRQDSTDTQYF. Here the CDR3 DNA reads TGTGCCAGCAGCGTTCGACAGGATAGCACAGATACGCAGTATTTT.

The rearrangement uses TRBV27 and TRBJ1-4; TRBD1 aligns across 11 bases. Germline V CDR1 and CDR2: MNHEY, SMNVEV (reference sequence). The CDR3 is made up of 14 amino acids. J gave up 8 bases and V 6 bases, and 5 bases lay outside the gene matches. The CDR3 bases are TGTGCCAGCAGGCCGGACAGGGGGCGGGAAAAACTGTTTTTT. It specifies CASRPDRGREKLFF.

The chain is built from TRBV28 and TRBJ2-1; the match to TRBD2 covers 9 bases. Germline V gives CDR1 MDHEN, CDR2 SYDVKM. V shed 8 bases and J 4 bases; nucleotides not matched to a gene: 6. This CDR3 contains 14 residues. The CDR3 reads CASLLAGAYNEQFF. CDR3 coding DNA: TGTGCCAGCTTACTAGCGGGCGCGTACAATGAGCAGTTCTTC.

The chain couples TRBV4-2 to TRBJ2-2, with 11 bases that match TRBD1. This CDR3 region has 15 residues. V shed 1 base and J 10 bases; nucleotides not matched to a gene: 5. CDR1 and CDR2 (germline): LGHNA, YNFKEQ. Here the CDR3 reads CASSQAGQGAQELFF. For the CDR3, the DNA is TGTGCCAGCAGCCAAGCAGGACAGGGGGCGCAGGAGCTGTTTTTT.

As regards this clone: This CDR3 is also generated by other DNA sequences in the sample. The rearrangement joins TRBV19 to TRBJ1-1; no firm D call. CDR1 and CDR2 from the germline V gene are LNHDA and SQIVND (reference sequence). V shed 3 bases and J shed 4 bases, with 9 bases lying between them. CDR3 size: 13 residues. Here the CDR3 reads CASSIGSGTEAFF. CDR3 in DNA: TGTGCCAGTAGTATTGGGAGCGGCACTGAAGCTTTCTTT.

The V and J genes are TRBV19 and TRBJ2-6, with 7 positions matching TRBD1. Germline values: CDR1 LNHDA, CDR2 SQIVND (reference sequence). This CDR3 comprises 15 residues. Unmatched junction bases numbered 1, after V lost 3 bases and J lost 2 bases. CDR3 DNA: TGTGCCAGTAGTATGACAGGGACTGGGGCCAACGTCCTGACTTTC. This encodes CASSMTGTGANVLTF.

This clone was counted only a few times. The chain combines TRBV5-1 with TRBJ2-1; 12 nucleotides align to TRBD2. V was clipped by 4 bases and J by 10 bases; unmatched bases: 15. This CDR3 comprises 17 residues. Per the germline V gene, CDR1 is SGHRS and CDR2 is YFSETQ. CDR3 DNA: TGCGCCAGCAGCCTGGAGACTAGCGGGAGAGCCAAAGGGGAGCAGTTCTTC. This translates into CASSLETSGRAKGEQFF.

V usage is TRBV11-2 and J usage is TRBJ2-7; perhaps TRBD1 as D (6 bases). The CDR3 spans 14 residues. Germline V CDR1 and CDR2: SGHAT, FQNNGV. The V end lost 4 bases, the J end lost 0 bases, and 10 bases lay between the germline ends. The CDR3: CASSYGQLSYEQYF. CDR3 nucleotide sequence: TGTGCCAGCAGCTACGGACAGCTCTCCTACGAGCAGTACTTC.

The V gene is TRBV28, the J gene TRBJ2-4, with 7 positions matching TRBD1. The CDR3 sequence is 14 residues long. In germline, CDR1 is MDHEN, CDR2 SYDVKM. Unmatched junction bases numbered 7, after V lost 5 bases and J lost 6 bases. CDR3 sequence: CASSIDRVGNIQYF. The CDR3 DNA is TGTGCCAGCAGTATTGACAGGGTTGGAAACATTCAGTACTTC. The variable domain in full, with the rest retrieved from reference TRBV28 and TRBJ2-4, is DVKVTQSSRYLVKRTGEKVFLECVQDMDHENMFWYRQDPGLGLRLIYFSYDVKMKEKGDIPEGYSVSREKKERFSLILESASTNQTSMYLCASSIDRVGNIQYFGAGTRLSVL.

As concerns this clone: One end of the junction is discordant with germline, which a read error may explain. The chain recombines TRBV7-6 with TRBJ2-7; D perhaps matches TRBD1 (7 bases). Germline CDR1 reads SGHVS; CDR2 reads FNYEAQ. This CDR3 has 16 residues. The CDR3 DNA reads as TGTGCCAGCAGCCTAGCCGGCAGGGGGGACCCCAACGAGCAGTACTTC. It translates to CASSLAGRGDPNEQYF.

The chain employs TRBV4-1 and TRBJ2-1, with D perhaps matching TRBD2 (6 bases). The V and J ends lost 5 bases and 9 bases respectively, with 11 bases between them. Germline CDR1 reads MGHRA; CDR2 reads YSYEKL. CDR3 length: 12 amino acids. CDR3 nucleotides: TGCGCCAGCAGCTACCGGGACTTTGAGCAGTTCTTC. Translation gives CASSYRDFEQFF.

The chain combines TRBV10-3 with TRBJ1-5, with TRBD1 identical over 7 bases. V gave up 5 bases and J gave up 0 bases; unmatched junction bases: 7. Germline lookup yields CDR1 ENHRY and CDR2 SYGVKD. CDR3 size: 16 residues. In DNA form, the CDR3 reads TGTGCCATCAGTCCGGGACAGCTGTATAGCAATCAGCCCCAGCATTTT. Translated: CAISPGQLYSNQPQHF.

This chain uses TRBV4-2 with TRBJ2-5, with TRBD2 matching over 11 bases. The CDR3 length is 17 residues. The germline CDR1 and CDR2 sequences are LGHNA and YNFKEQ. J gave up 5 bases and V 0 bases, and 8 bases lay outside the gene matches. The CDR3 sequence: CASSQDLGTSGPETQYF. The DNA of the CDR3 is TGTGCCAGCAGCCAAGATTTAGGGACTAGCGGCCCCGAGACCCAGTACTTC.

This chain uses TRBV27 with TRBJ2-7; no firm D call. This CDR3 spans 16 amino acids. Trimming removed 1 base from V and 2 bases from J, with 15 bases in between. Germline CDR1 is MNHEY and CDR2 is SMNVEV (reference sequence). CDR3 amino acids: CASSLYGGSLAYEQYF. CDR3 sequence (DNA): TGTGCCAGCAGTTTATATGGCGGTTCGCTTGCCTACGAGCAGTACTTC.

This clone showed up just once. The J gene is TRBJ1-2, the V gene TRBV3-1 (or the pseudogene TRBV3-2), with 7 bases lining up with TRBD1. V dropped 3 bases and J dropped 5; count of bases not matched to a gene: 9. The CDR3 spans 15 residues. CDR1 is LGHDT, CDR2 YNNKEL, per germline (reference sequence). The CDR3 reads CASSHRQGLDYGYTF. The DNA for the CDR3 is TGTGCCAGCAGCCACCGACAGGGATTGGATTATGGCTACACCTTC.

The chain couples TRBV7-9 to TRBJ1-4; D possibly corresponds to TRBD1 (5 bases). V lost 7 bases and J 8 bases, leaving 20 bases between the germline ends. From germline, CDR1 is SEHNR and CDR2 FQNEAQ (reference sequence). The CDR3 is 15 amino acids. This chain's CDR3 is CASTPIMSTGEKLFF. The CDR3, as DNA: TGTGCCAGCACCCCTATTATGAGCACAGGCGAAAAACTGTTTTTT.

V and J are TRBV29-1 and TRBJ1-5, with a weak D call TRBD1 (6 bases). The CDR3 is 13 amino acids. V was cut by 4 bases and J by 1 base, with 8 bases left in between. Germline V gene data show CDR1 as SQVTM and CDR2 as ANQGSEA. CDR3 in DNA: TGCAGCGTTGGACAGGAGAGCAATCAGCCCCAGCATTTT. Amino acids: CSVGQESNQPQHF.

In this sample, this clone turned up once. The chain employs TRBV5-4 and TRBJ1-2; 7 nucleotides agree with TRBD1. V shed 5 bases, J shed 2 bases, and the junction held 12 bases outside the gene matches. Germline CDR1 and CDR2: SGHNT and YYREEE (reference sequence). The CDR3 spans 16 residues. CDR3 DNA: TGTGCCAGCAGGCCCCCCCCGGGACAGAGAAACTATGGCTACACCTTC. Translation gives CASRPPPGQRNYGYTF.

V usage is TRBV18 and J usage is TRBJ2-7; 8 bases fit TRBD2. This CDR3 comprises 14 residues. Losses at the gene ends were 11 bases for V and 2 bases for J; bases not matched to a gene: 11. Germline V gene data show CDR1 as KGHSH and CDR2 as LQKENI. The CDR3, as DNA: TGTGCCCGCCCCTCCGCGGGAGGTACCTACGAGCAGTACTTC. Amino acid sequence: CARPSAGGTYEQYF.